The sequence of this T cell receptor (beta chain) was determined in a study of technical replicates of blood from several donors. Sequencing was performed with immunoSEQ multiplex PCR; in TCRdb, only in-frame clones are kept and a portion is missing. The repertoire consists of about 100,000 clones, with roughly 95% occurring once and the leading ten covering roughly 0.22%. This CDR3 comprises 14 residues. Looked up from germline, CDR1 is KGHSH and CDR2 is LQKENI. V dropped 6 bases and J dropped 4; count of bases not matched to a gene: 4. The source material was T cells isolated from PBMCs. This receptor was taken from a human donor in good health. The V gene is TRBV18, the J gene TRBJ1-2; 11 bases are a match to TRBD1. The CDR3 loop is CASSQGQGAYGYTF. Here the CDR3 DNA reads TGTGCCAGCTCCCAAGGACAGGGGGCCTATGGCTACACCTTC. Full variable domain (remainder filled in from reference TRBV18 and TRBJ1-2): NAGVMQNPRHLVRRRGQEARLRCSPMKGHSHVYWYRQLPEEGLKFMVYLQKENIIDESGMPKERFSAEFPKEGPSILRIQQVVRGDSAAYFCASSQGQGAYGYTFGSGTRLTVV.